A single sample is the source of the 29 T cell receptor beta chains below, sequenced in a study of OX40 agonist ivuxolimab in advanced cancers. Produced via immunoSEQ multiplex PCR; TCRdb's table is partial and in-frame only. The sample lists around 37,000 clones, about four fifths occurring once. The specimen comprised CD4+ or CD8+ T cells sorted from blood, sampled in a trial of the OX40 agonist ivuxolimab. The origin of the receptors is an adult with an advanced solid tumor such as melanoma, head and neck, liver or kidney cancer.

The chain's CDR3 is CAWSAGVGDTEAFF. CDR3 coding DNA: TGTGCCTGGAGTGCAGGGGTTGGGGACACTGAAGCTTTCTTT. The chain uses TRBV30 and TRBJ1-1; TRBD1 is a possible D gene (6 bases). CDR1 and CDR2 (germline): GTSNPN, SVGIG (reference sequence). This CDR3 contains 14 residues. Between the trimmed V and J ends, which lost 1 base and 3 bases, there was a span of 12 bases.

The chain uses TRBV7-3 and TRBJ2-7; 7 bases align to TRBD1. The CDR3 has 13 amino acids. The J segment lost 3 bases and the V segment lost 4 bases, leaving 3 bases of the junction unmatched. Germline V CDR1 and CDR2: SGHTA, FQGTGA. In DNA form, the CDR3 reads TGTGCCAGCAGCTCCACAGGGGACTACGAGCAGTACTTC. It yields the protein CASSSTGDYEQYF.

V is TRBV5-1 and J is TRBJ2-7; TRBD1 matches 7 bases. The CDR3 has 12 residues. Germline V gene data show CDR1 as SGHRS and CDR2 as YFSETQ. V lost 2 bases and J lost 7; bases outside the gene matches: 3. The CDR3 DNA reads as TGCGCCAGCAGCTTAGGGACAGAAGAGCAGTACTTC. Amino acids: CASSLGTEEQYF.

The chain has TRBV2 and TRBJ1-2; perhaps TRBD1 as D (5 bases). CDR3 size: 15 residues. Trimming pared 6 bases from V and 2 bases from J, leaving 16 bases between. Germline V CDR1 and CDR2: SNHLY, FYNNEI. CDR3 bases: TGTGCCAGCAGCGACCCGGGACGGACCAACTATGGCTACACCTTC. Translation: CASSDPGRTNYGYTF. The complete variable domain, with remaining parts taken from reference TRBV2 and TRBJ1-2, reads EPEVTQTPSHQVTQMGQEVILRCVPISNHLYFYWYRQILGQKVEFLVSFYNNEISEKSEIFDDQFSVERPDGSNFTLKIRSTKLEDSAMYFCASSDPGRTNYGYTFGSGTRLTVV.

This sequence joins TRBV4-1 and TRBJ2-3; 8 bases align to TRBD2. Per the germline V gene, CDR1 is MGHRA and CDR2 is YSYEKL. Losses at the gene ends were 4 bases for V and 2 bases for J; bases not matched to a gene: 2. The CDR3 totals 14 residues. In DNA, the CDR3 is TGCGCCAGCAGCCCAGCGGGAGACACAGATACGCAGTATTTT. It codes for CASSPAGDTDTQYF.

The genes are TRBV19 and TRBJ2-5; 8 bases agree with TRBD1. From germline, CDR1 is LNHDA and CDR2 SQIVND (reference sequence). The CDR3 contains 15 residues. Trimming took 5 bases from V and 7 from J; bases not matched to a gene: 12. The CDR3 nucleotides are TGTGCCAGTAGTGGGGAGACAGGGGCCAGGGGGACCCAGTACTTC. It encodes CASSGETGARGTQYF.

V usage is TRBV11-2 and J usage is TRBJ1-2; 11 bases match TRBD1. This CDR3 region has 16 residues. With V trimmed by 2 bases and J by 8 bases, 10 bases remained unmatched. Germline-derived CDR1 and CDR2 are SGHAT and FQNNGV. CDR3 residues: CASSLLHRTGGVGYTF. The CDR3 DNA reads TGTGCCAGCAGCTTACTACACCGGACAGGGGGCGTCGGCTACACCTTC.

The chain recombines TRBV7-9 with TRBJ1-2, with D unclear. CDR3 length: 11 residues. From germline, CDR1 is SEHNR and CDR2 FQNEAQ (reference sequence). V gave up 3 bases and J gave up 8 bases, with 7 bases separating them. The chain's CDR3 is CASSFQRGYTF. CDR3 sequence (DNA): TGTGCCAGCAGCTTTCAAAGGGGCTACACCTTC.

This chain links TRBV2 with TRBJ2-5, with D perhaps matching TRBD1 or TRBD2 (5 bases each). Deletions cut 4 bases from V and 2 bases from J, with 11 bases between. CDR3 length: 14 residues. The V gene's germline CDR1 is SNHLY and CDR2 FYNNEI. For the CDR3, the DNA is TGTGCCAGCAGTGTCCGAGGGGCACAAGAGACCCAGTACTTC. Amino acids: CASSVRGAQETQYF.

This clone has just one count. The gene calls are TRBV18 and TRBJ2-2; TRBD2 matches at 13 bases. V lost 6 bases to trimming and J lost 4 bases; unmatched junction nucleotides: 5. CDR3 length equals 16 residues. From germline, CDR1 is KGHSH and CDR2 LQKENI. The CDR3 coding sequence is TGTGCCAGCTCGTCCGGACTAGCGGGAGCCACCGGGGAGCTGTTTTTT. Residues: CASSSGLAGATGELFF.

This clone was detected only a few times. The gene calls are TRBV19 and TRBJ1-1; D perhaps matches TRBD1 (5 bases). The CDR3 consists of 15 residues. V shed 3 bases and J shed 5 bases, with 16 bases lying between them. The germline V gene encodes CDR1 LNHDA and CDR2 SQIVND (reference sequence). CDR3 amino acids: CASSIMAGKATEAFF. CDR3 bases: TGTGCCAGTAGTATCATGGCAGGGAAGGCTACTGAAGCTTTCTTT.

The gene calls are TRBV19 and TRBJ1-1, with D maybe TRBD1 (5 bases). Germline V lookup: CDR1 LNHDA, CDR2 SQIVND (reference sequence). Trimming left V 8 bases short and J 1 base short, with 8 bases between. The CDR3 is made up of 12 amino acids. As DNA, the CDR3 is TGTGCCAGTGGGGCCAGGAACACTGAAGCTTTCTTT. It translates to CASGARNTEAFF.

This chain uses TRBV9 with TRBJ2-7, with D maybe TRBD2 (6 bases). V was shortened by 4 bases and J by 3 bases, with 11 bases between the two germline ends. This CDR3 is 13 amino acids long. In germline, CDR1 is SGDLS, CDR2 YYNGEE. The CDR3 here is CASSSGGDYEQYF. CDR3 coding DNA: TGTGCCAGCAGCTCCGGAGGGGACTACGAGCAGTACTTC.

This clone was seen just once. The CDR3 protein is CASSLTAANYGYTF. The DNA of the CDR3 is TGCGCCAGCAGCTTGACAGCAGCTAACTATGGCTACACCTTC. The chain carries TRBV5-1 and TRBJ1-2; D not certain. The CDR3 has 14 amino acids. CDR1 and CDR2 from the germline V gene are SGHRS and YFSETQ. V was clipped by 1 base and J by 0 bases, with 7 bases between them.

The chain has TRBV30 and TRBJ2-7; D perhaps matches TRBD2 (5 bases). Germline CDR1 and CDR2: GTSNPN and SVGIG (reference sequence). The ends were cut back, 3 bases at V and 2 bases at J, with 8 bases in the middle. This CDR3 is built from 12 residues. For the CDR3, the DNA is TGTGCCTGGAGGGGAGTCCCCTACGAGCAGTACTTC. Its translation: CAWRGVPYEQYF.

The table lists this clone with a few counts. The chain links TRBV6-5 to TRBJ2-7; unclear D gene. The CDR3 is made up of 14 amino acids. Germline values: CDR1 MNHEY, CDR2 SVGAGI. The germline V and J ends were trimmed by 6 bases and 0 bases, with 12 bases remaining between them. The CDR3 reads CASRAIESSYEQYF. Here the CDR3 DNA reads TGTGCCAGCAGGGCCATAGAGAGCTCCTACGAGCAGTACTTC.

This clone was seen once. This chain uses TRBV19 with TRBJ2-3, with D hard to call. CDR1 and CDR2 from the germline V gene are LNHDA and SQIVND (reference sequence). V lost 0 bases and J lost 0, with 10 bases in between. CDR3 length: 16 amino acids. The CDR3 loop is CASSIEGRSSTDTQYF. The CDR3 DNA sequence: TGTGCCAGTAGTATAGAGGGTCGGTCCAGCACAGATACGCAGTATTTT.

This clone was seen only once. The V and J genes are TRBV29-1 and TRBJ2-6, with 8 nucleotides matching TRBD1. The length of the CDR3 is 14 residues. Unmatched junction bases numbered 0, after V lost 3 bases and J lost 2 bases. Germline loops: CDR1 SQVTM, CDR2 ANQGSEA. The CDR3 spells CSVEDRAGANVLTF. The CDR3 DNA is TGCAGCGTTGAGGACAGGGCTGGGGCCAACGTCCTGACTTTC.

The chain joins TRBV13 to TRBJ2-2, with 9 bases that match TRBD1. The CDR3 has 15 amino acids. Germline V gene sequence: CDR1 PRHDT, CDR2 FYEKMQ (reference sequence). After removal of 5 bases from V and 6 bases from J, the junction contained 7 bases not matched to a gene. This CDR3 is CASSPGTGSAGELFF. Here the CDR3 DNA reads TGTGCCAGCAGCCCCGGGACAGGGTCCGCCGGGGAGCTGTTTTTT.

The genes are TRBV30 and TRBJ2-3; D unclear. The CDR3 has 11 residues. Trimming took 6 bases from V and 4 from J, leaving 8 bases between them. The germline V gene encodes CDR1 GTSNPN and CDR2 SVGIG (reference sequence). The chain's CDR3 is CACDPADTQYF. CDR3 bases: TGTGCCTGCGACCCGGCAGATACGCAGTATTTT.

The V and J genes are TRBV28 and TRBJ2-1; the match to TRBD1 covers 11 bases. Trimming at V came to 6 bases and at J to 8 bases, leaving 9 bases not matched to a gene. Germline V gene lookup returns CDR1 MDHEN and CDR2 SYDVKM. The CDR3 has 15 residues. Written as DNA, the CDR3 is TGTGCCAGCAGCCCCCCGGGACAGGGGGGTGATGAGCAGTTCTTC. Its protein is CASSPPGQGGDEQFF.

This rearrangement joins TRBV28 to TRBJ2-7; the D is unclear. The V gene lost 8 bases and the J gene lost 7 bases, with 12 bases spanning the gap. The CDR3 consists of 11 residues. Germline V gene sequence: CDR1 MDHEN, CDR2 SYDVKM. CDR3 sequence (DNA): TGTGCCAGCGGACCGCAAGGAGAGCAGTACTTC. Protein sequence: CASGPQGEQYF.

This clone appeared a single time. The J gene is TRBJ1-5, the V gene TRBV18; D is perhaps TRBD1 (6 bases). V lost 3 bases and J 5 bases, leaving 14 bases between the germline ends. The length of the CDR3 is 15 residues. CDR1 and CDR2 from the germline V gene are KGHSH and LQKENI. The CDR3 here is CASSPNTGGDQPQHF. The CDR3 nucleotides read TGTGCCAGCTCACCTAACACGGGGGGCGATCAGCCCCAGCATTTT.

The V call is TRBV18, the J call TRBJ1-2; no firm D call. Per the germline V gene, CDR1 is KGHSH and CDR2 is LQKENI. Trimming cost V 0 bases and J 7 bases, with 12 bases left between them. This CDR3 is built from 14 residues. The CDR3 DNA sequence: TGTGCCAGCTCACCACCAGGAGCGGAGGTTGGCTACACCTTC. It translates to CASSPPGAEVGYTF.

This clone is a singleton in its sample. The J gene is TRBJ2-3, the V gene TRBV2; D may be TRBD1 or TRBD2 (5 bases each). V lost 6 bases to trimming and J lost 2 bases, with 9 bases between them. CDR1 is SNHLY, CDR2 FYNNEI, per germline. This CDR3 comprises 13 residues. The DNA of the CDR3 is TGTGCCAGCAGCAGGGACCACACAGATACGCAGTATTTT. Protein sequence: CASSRDHTDTQYF.

The J gene is TRBJ1-1, the V gene TRBV2; 8 bases agree with TRBD1. This CDR3 has 13 residues. Germline CDR1 is SNHLY and CDR2 is FYNNEI. With 5 bases clipped from V and 4 bases from J, the junction kept 3 bases outside the gene matches. CDR3 DNA: TGTGCCAGCAGTTACAGGGGGGGCACTGAAGCTTTCTTT. Translating gives CASSYRGGTEAFF.

The table lists this clone with a few counts. The CDR3 sequence is CASSLAAGGASEQYF. CDR3 coding DNA: TGTGCCAGCAGCTTAGCGGCAGGGGGCGCTTCCGAGCAGTACTTC. The chain employs TRBV5-4 and TRBJ2-7; 8 nucleotides align to TRBD1. The CDR3 has 15 amino acids. V dropped 2 bases and J dropped 6; count of bases not matched to a gene: 10. CDR1 is SGHNT, CDR2 YYREEE, per germline (reference sequence). The full variable domain, its missing parts supplied by reference TRBV5-4 and TRBJ2-7, is ETGVTQSPTHLIKTRGQQVTLRCSSQSGHNTVSWYQQALGQGPQFIFQYYREEENGRGNFPPRFSGLQFPNYSSELNVNALELDDSALYLCASSLAAGGASEQYFGPGTRLTVT.

Written as DNA, the CDR3 is TGTGCCAGCAGTGAAGTTATGGCAGGGAGCCATGGCTACACCTTC. It translates to CASSEVMAGSHGYTF. V is TRBV6-1 and J is TRBJ1-2, with D perhaps TRBD1 (5 bases). Germline lookup yields CDR1 MNHNS and CDR2 SASEGT. V lost 1 base and J 6 bases, leaving 15 bases between the germline ends. The CDR3 is made up of 15 amino acids.

This clone has a handful of counts. The chain links TRBV5-1 to TRBJ1-3; perhaps TRBD1 as D (5 bases). The CDR3 length is 14 residues. V lost 9 bases to trimming and J lost 3 bases, with 16 bases between them. Per the germline V gene, CDR1 is SGHRS and CDR2 is YFSETQ. As DNA, the CDR3 is TGCGCCACCTCGACCGGGACTAATGGAAACACCATATATTTT. As protein: CATSTGTNGNTIYF.